The clone carrying this T cell receptor beta chain appeared a few times. Its specificity is not known. The same CDR3 also results from other DNA sequences found in this sample. The PCR had 60 Vbeta and 13 Jbeta primers. Sequencing used immunoSEQ multiplex PCR; TCRdb keeps in-frame clones, though not all of them. The repertoire holds about 110,000 clones, with 55% to 75% as singletons. The data are from a study of cytomegalovirus exposure and HLA in healthy donors. Study observations and caveats: Reportedly, TCR beta sequences accurately predicted HLA-A and HLA-B alleles in most subjects. By HLA locus, TCR association rates varied in a later analysis, with DRB1 showing the most and HLA-C the fewest. Later analysis identified about 18,000 TCR beta sequences associated with HLA alleles, using a false discovery rate threshold of 0.05. A later analysis linked a missense DCLRE1C variant to TCR beta V- and J-gene trimming.

Specimen: PBMCs. This receptor was identified in a woman in her 70s in good health and CMV-seropositive.

CDR3 loop: CASSPPGTSYEQYF. The CDR3 nucleotides are TGTGCCAGCTCACCGCCCGGGACTAGCTACGAGCAGTACTTC. This chain uses TRBV18 with TRBJ2-7; 8 bases map to TRBD2. The CDR3 is made up of 14 amino acids. J gave up 3 bases and V 3 bases, and 4 bases lay outside the gene matches. Germline V CDR1 and CDR2: KGHSH, LQKENI.